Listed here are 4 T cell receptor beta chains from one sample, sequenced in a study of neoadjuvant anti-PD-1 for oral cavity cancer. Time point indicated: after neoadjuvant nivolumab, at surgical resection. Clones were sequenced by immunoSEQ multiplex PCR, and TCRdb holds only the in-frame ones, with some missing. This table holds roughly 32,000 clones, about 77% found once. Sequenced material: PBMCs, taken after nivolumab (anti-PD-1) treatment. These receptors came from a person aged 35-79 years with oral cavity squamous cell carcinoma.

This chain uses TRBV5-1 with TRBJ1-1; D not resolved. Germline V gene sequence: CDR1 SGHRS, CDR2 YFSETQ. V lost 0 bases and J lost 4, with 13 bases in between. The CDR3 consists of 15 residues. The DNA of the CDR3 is TGCGCCAGCAGCTTGGGCACAGATGTGGGCACTGAAGCTTTCTTT. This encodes CASSLGTDVGTEAFF.

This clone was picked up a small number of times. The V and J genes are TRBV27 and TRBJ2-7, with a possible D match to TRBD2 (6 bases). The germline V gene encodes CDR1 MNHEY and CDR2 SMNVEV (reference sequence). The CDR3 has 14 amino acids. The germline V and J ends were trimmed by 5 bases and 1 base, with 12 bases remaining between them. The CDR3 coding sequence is TGTGCCAGCAGTCCCACCGGGACTTCCTACGAGCAGTACTTC. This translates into CASSPTGTSYEQYF.

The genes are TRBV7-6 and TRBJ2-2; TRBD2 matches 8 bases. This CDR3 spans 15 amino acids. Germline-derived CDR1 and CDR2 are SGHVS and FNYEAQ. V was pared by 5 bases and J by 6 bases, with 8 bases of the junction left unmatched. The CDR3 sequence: CASSTGLGFAGELFF. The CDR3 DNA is TGTGCCAGCAGCACGGGACTAGGATTCGCCGGGGAGCTGTTTTTT.

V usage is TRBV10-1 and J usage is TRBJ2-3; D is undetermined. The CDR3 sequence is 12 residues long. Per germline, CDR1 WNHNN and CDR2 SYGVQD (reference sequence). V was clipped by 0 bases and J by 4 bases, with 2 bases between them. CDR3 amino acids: CASSESADTQYF. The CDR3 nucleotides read TGCGCCAGCAGTGAGTCCGCAGATACGCAGTATTTT.